One TCR beta chain is described in this entry. The data belong to a study of PD-L1 blockade in urothelial cancer. Libraries were prepared by immunoSEQ multiplex PCR; TCRdb keeps only in-frame clonotypes and omits some of them. Of 95,000 to 100,000 clones listed, more than 75% are singletons. Germline loops: CDR1 SGHVS, CDR2 FQNEAQ. The CDR3 is 16 amino acids. Trimming left V 1 base short and J 0 bases short, with 12 bases between. The time point denotes: pretreatment peripheral blood. Patients each gave 1 to 8 samples, pretreatment and on-treatment. V usage is TRBV7-8 and J usage is TRBJ1-1; D might be TRBD1 (6 bases). The sample was PBMCs, taken around atezolizumab (anti-PD-L1) treatment. The TCR was taken from a man aged 55 to 70 with urothelial cancer. In DNA, the CDR3 is TGTGCCAGCAGCTTAGACAGGGAAGGAATGAACACTGAAGCTTTCTTT. Amino acids: CASSLDREGMNTEAFF.